A selection of T cell receptor beta chains follows, all from one sample in a study of T cell repertoires in cytomegalovirus infection. The antigens these receptors bind are not known. A single record per CDR3 protein comes from TCRdb applying MiXCR to the reads. The sample yields a few hundred thousand distinct CDR3 sequences, approximately 40% seen once. Here the sequenced sample was cultured PBMCs, taken from culture after CMV antigen stimulation. Receptors originate from a human donor in good health (CMV status not recorded). Some clones in this sample may be carry-over from other donors' samples. Each CDR3 is given with its conserved first and last residue. A D gene is named only where the DNA matches it firmly. The listing skips clone size in some rows; elsewhere it reads once, few, many or a size class.

clone_size: -
j_call: TRBJ1-1
v_call: TRBV7-9
d_call: -
cdr3_aa: CASSFEGSSTEAFF
cdr3_nt: TGTGCCAGCAGCTTCGAGGGCAGCTCCACTGAAGCTTTCTTT

clone_size: -
j_call: TRBJ2-1
v_call: TRBV5-3
d_call: -
cdr3_aa: CAKTTSRDHQSYNEQFF
cdr3_nt: TGTGCCAAAACGACGAGCCGGGACCACCAATCCTACAATGAGCAGTTCTTC

clone_size: few
j_call: TRBJ1-6
v_call: TRBV4-3
d_call: -
cdr3_aa: CASSQDEMGVSSPLHF
cdr3_nt: TGCGCCAGCAGCCAAGATGAGATGGGGGTGAGTTCACCCCTCCACTTT

clone_size: few
j_call: TRBJ1-2
v_call: TRBV7-9
d_call: TRBD1
cdr3_aa: CASSSLQGRDGYTF
cdr3_nt: TGTGCCAGCAGCTCCCTACAGGGGAGGGATGGCTACACCTTC

clone_size: -
j_call: TRBJ2-1
v_call: TRBV27
d_call: TRBD2
cdr3_aa: CASSPGLDYNEQFF
cdr3_nt: TGTGCCAGCTCTCCGGGACTAGATTACAATGAGCAGTTCTTC

clone_size: -
j_call: TRBJ2-1
v_call: TRBV7-2
d_call: TRBD2
cdr3_aa: CASSLAGGFLNEQFF
cdr3_nt: TGTGCCAGCAGCTTAGCGGGGGGGTTTTTAAATGAGCAGTTCTTC

clone_size: few
j_call: TRBJ2-7
v_call: TRBV7-8
d_call: TRBD2
cdr3_aa: CASSPGLVSSYEQYF
cdr3_nt: TGTGCCAGCAGCCCAGGACTAGTCTCGTCCTACGAGCAGTACTTC

clone_size: once
j_call: TRBJ2-1
v_call: TRBV11-2
d_call: TRBD2
cdr3_aa: CASTVTSGYTYNEQFF
cdr3_nt: TGTGCCAGCACCGTGACTAGCGGTTATACCTACAATGAGCAGTTCTTC

clone_size: few
j_call: TRBJ2-5
v_call: TRBV7-2
d_call: TRBD2
cdr3_aa: CASSPPGLAGETQYF
cdr3_nt: TGTGCCAGCAGCCCGCCGGGACTAGCCGGCGAGACCCAGTACTTC

clone_size: few
j_call: TRBJ1-2
v_call: TRBV18
d_call: TRBD1
cdr3_aa: CASSQDRANYGYTF
cdr3_nt: TGTGCCAGCTCACAGGACAGGGCTAACTATGGCTACACCTTC

clone_size: -
j_call: TRBJ2-2
v_call: TRBV12-3/TRBV12-4
d_call: -
cdr3_aa: CASSFVRNTGELFF
cdr3_nt: TGTGCCAGCAGTTTCGTCAGGAACACCGGGGAGCTGTTTTTT

clone_size: few
j_call: TRBJ2-1
v_call: TRBV7-2
d_call: -
cdr3_aa: CASSLAGVRAGEQFF
cdr3_nt: TGTGCCAGCAGCTTAGCGGGAGTCCGGGCTGGGGAGCAGTTCTTC

clone_size: -
j_call: TRBJ2-5
v_call: TRBV18
d_call: -
cdr3_aa: CASSPSTSSETQYF
cdr3_nt: TGTGCCAGCTCCCCCAGCACATCCTCGGAGACCCAGTACTTC

clone_size: few
j_call: TRBJ2-3
v_call: TRBV7-2
d_call: -
cdr3_aa: CASSARRDTDTQYF
cdr3_nt: TGTGCCAGCAGCGCCCGCCGCGACACAGATACGCAGTATTTT

clone_size: few
j_call: TRBJ1-5
v_call: TRBV2
d_call: -
cdr3_aa: CASSEGLHQPQHF
cdr3_nt: TGTGCCAGCAGCGAGGGACTTCATCAGCCCCAGCATTTT

clone_size: -
j_call: TRBJ1-2
v_call: TRBV25-1
d_call: TRBD1
cdr3_aa: CASSRTGENYGYTF
cdr3_nt: TGTGCCAGCAGTCGGACAGGGGAGAACTATGGCTACACCTTC